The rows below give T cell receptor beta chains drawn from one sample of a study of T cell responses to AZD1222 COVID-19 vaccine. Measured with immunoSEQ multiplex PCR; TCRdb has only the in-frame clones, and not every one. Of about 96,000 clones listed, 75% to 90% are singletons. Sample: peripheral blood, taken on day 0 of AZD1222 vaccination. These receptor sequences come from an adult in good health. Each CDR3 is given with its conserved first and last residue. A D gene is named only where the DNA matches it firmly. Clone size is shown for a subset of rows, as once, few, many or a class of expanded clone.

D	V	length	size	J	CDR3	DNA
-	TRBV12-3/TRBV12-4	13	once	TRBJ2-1	CASSLLGSNEQFF	TGTGCCAGCAGCCTTTTGGGAAGCAATGAGCAGTTCTTC
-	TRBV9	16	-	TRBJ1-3	CASSVRELISGNTIYF	TGTGCCAGCAGCGTAAGGGAGTTGATCTCTGGAAACACCATATATTTT
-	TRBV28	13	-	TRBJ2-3	CASSFPQADTQYF	TGTGCCAGCAGTTTTCCCCAGGCAGATACGCAGTATTTT
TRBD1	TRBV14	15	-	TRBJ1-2	CASSQLQGYEYGYTF	TGTGCCAGCAGCCAATTACAGGGGTATGAGTATGGCTACACCTTC
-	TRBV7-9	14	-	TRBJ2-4	CASSLEATKNIQYF	TGTGCCAGCAGCTTGGAGGCCACCAAAAACATTCAGTACTTC
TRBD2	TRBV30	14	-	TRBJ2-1	CAWGGTRTYNEQFF	TGTGCCTGGGGGGGGACTAGGACCTACAATGAGCAGTTCTTC
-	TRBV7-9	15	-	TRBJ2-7	CASSLYSGQLYEQYF	TGTGCCAGCAGCTTATATTCGGGGCAGCTATACGAGCAGTACTTC
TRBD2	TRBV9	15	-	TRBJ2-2	CASSTSGRATGELFF	TGTGCCAGCAGCACAAGCGGGAGGGCCACCGGGGAGCTGTTTTTT
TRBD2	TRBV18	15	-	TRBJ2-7	CASSPPVSGTHEQYF	TGTGCCAGCTCACCACCGGTGAGCGGGACCCACGAGCAGTACTTC
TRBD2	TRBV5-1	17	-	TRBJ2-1	CASSPGLAGGNYNEQFF	TGCGCCAGCAGCCCTGGACTAGCGGGAGGCAACTACAATGAGCAGTTCTTC
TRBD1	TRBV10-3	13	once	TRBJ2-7	CAIKRQGSDEQYF	TGTGCCATCAAGAGACAGGGGAGCGACGAGCAGTACTTC
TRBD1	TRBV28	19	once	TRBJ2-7	CASSSLLGPGTGGRYEQYF	TGTGCCAGCAGTTCCTTATTGGGGCCGGGGACAGGGGGCCGGTACGAGCAGTACTTC
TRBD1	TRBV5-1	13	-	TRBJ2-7	CASSQDRGYEQYF	TGCGCCAGCAGCCAGGACAGGGGATACGAGCAGTACTTC
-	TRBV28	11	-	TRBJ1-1	CASSSPSFAFF	TGTGCCAGCAGTTCCCCCTCTTTTGCTTTCTTT
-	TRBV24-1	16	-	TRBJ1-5	CATMDGYGYSNQPQHF	TGTGCCACCATGGACGGCTATGGCTATAGCAATCAGCCCCAGCATTTT
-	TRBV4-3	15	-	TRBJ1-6	CASSQEAGDNSPLHF	TGCGCCAGCAGCCAAGAGGCAGGGGATAATTCACCCCTCCACTTT